The 9 T cell receptor beta chains below all came from one sample that was sequenced in a study of T cells after yellow fever vaccination (dated by TCRdb to about 2019). Library generation was performed with 5' RACE. Sequencer: Illumina NovaSeq 6000. TCRdb reran the public reads through fastp at Q25 and MiXCR, keeping productive beta chains. Records with the same CDR3 protein are collapsed into one entry carrying the most frequent genes and DNA. Counted in this sample were some 220,000 distinct CDR3 sequences; approximately 3.3% of them appeared once. The ten largest clones represent about 3% of the sample. This sample's treatment or condition label indicates: live attenuated yellow fever vaccine strain. The specimen was CD4+ T cells sorted from PBMCs, collected 10 days after the yellow fever booster vaccination. These TCRs come from a man aged 18 to 30 who received the YFV17D yellow fever vaccine.

The chain has TRBV10-3 and TRBJ2-2; D might be TRBD1 (6 bases). This CDR3 region has 16 residues. The germline V and J ends were trimmed by 2 bases and 5 bases, with 15 bases remaining between them. The germline V gene has CDR1 ENHRY and CDR2 SYGVKD. CDR3 DNA: TGTGCCATCAGTGAGCTTCTCGGGACATCTACCGGGGAGCTGTTTTTT. Protein product: CAISELLGTSTGELFF.

Ten or more counts support this clonotype. One end of the junction is discordant with germline, which a read error may explain. The chain recombines TRBV29-1 with TRBJ2-5, with D possibly TRBD2 on 5 matching bases. The CDR3 totals 14 residues. Germline values: CDR1 SQVTM, CDR2 ANQGSEA. The CDR3 DNA is TGCAGCGTTCAAGAAGCGGCGCTCCAAGAGACCCAGTACTTC. This translates into CSVQEAALQETQYF.

The genes are TRBV20-1 and TRBJ2-3; 11 bases are shared with TRBD2. Looked up from germline, CDR1 is DFQATT and CDR2 is SNEGSKA (reference sequence). Unmatched junction bases numbered 12, after V lost 2 bases and J lost 5 bases. CDR3 length: 17 amino acids. The CDR3 spells CSARRLIAGGPVDTQYF. The CDR3 bases are TGCAGTGCTAGACGACTAATAGCGGGGGGGCCTGTAGATACGCAGTATTTT.

Ten or more counts support this clonotype. The chain has TRBV4-1 and TRBJ1-1, with unresolved D. Germline V lookup: CDR1 MGHRA, CDR2 YSYEKL. V was shortened by 4 bases and J by 3 bases, with 6 bases between the two germline ends. This CDR3 is built from 12 residues. In DNA form, the CDR3 reads TGCGCCAGCAGCCGAGTTGACACTGAAGCTTTCTTT. Its translation: CASSRVDTEAFF.

This clonotype was found many times. This sequence joins TRBV30 and TRBJ1-5, with 7 positions matching TRBD1. Germline loops: CDR1 GTSNPN, CDR2 SVGIG (reference sequence). Unmatched junction bases numbered 10, after V lost 2 bases and J lost 0 bases. The CDR3 loop spans 17 amino acids. Here the CDR3 reads CAWSSGTDYYSNQPQHF. DNA for the CDR3: TGTGCCTGGAGTTCCGGGACAGATTACTATAGCAATCAGCCCCAGCATTTT.

This clonotype was observed a few times. The rearrangement joins TRBV4-3 to TRBJ2-7; D is perhaps TRBD1 or TRBD2 (5 bases each). The V and J ends lost 1 base and 4 bases respectively, with 14 bases between them. Germline values: CDR1 LGHNA, CDR2 YSLEER. The length of the CDR3 is 15 residues. As DNA, the CDR3 is TGCGCCAGCAGCCAAGTGAAGGGATGGGGGTACGAGCAGTACTTC. Translation: CASSQVKGWGYEQYF.

This sequence joins TRBV7-6 and TRBJ2-3; D is unresolved. Germline V gene sequence: CDR1 SGHVS, CDR2 FNYEAQ. The CDR3 is 16 amino acids. The V end lost 5 bases, the J end lost 6 bases, and 21 bases lay between the germline ends. For the CDR3, the DNA is TGTGCCAGCAGCGAGCTCCAACACCAGTCATACGATACGCAGTATTTT. This sequence encodes CASSELQHQSYDTQYF.

In its sample, this clonotype was seen many times. The chain uses TRBV27 and TRBJ1-6, with no clear D. Germline V gives CDR1 MNHEY, CDR2 SMNVEV (reference sequence). There are 13 residues in the CDR3. Trimming left V 0 bases short and J 9 bases short, with 6 bases between. CDR3 loop: CASSLSGLSPLHF. CDR3 sequence (DNA): TGTGCCAGCAGTTTATCAGGTCTTTCACCCCTCCACTTT.

The chain is built from TRBV12-3 or TRBV12-4 and TRBJ1-5; D ambiguous. The V end lost 0 bases, the J end lost 10 bases, and 10 bases lay between the germline ends. The CDR3 length is 13 residues. The CDR3 sequence is CASSLALTLPQHF. CDR3 nucleotides: TGTGCCAGCAGTTTAGCGCTGACTTTACCCCAGCATTTT.